This TCR beta chain was captured in a study of beta chain features in type 1 diabetes. For the study at large: No age, gender or cell yield differences were seen between patients and healthy donors.

This clone was found a few times. The antigen is undetermined. Points from the study as a whole: Within each of all four CD4+ subsets, Type 1 diabetes patients had TCRB CDR3s that were moderately but significantly shorter. Sampled from patients, naive, central memory and Treg TCRB repertoires appeared more similar than those sampled from healthy donors.

The authors reverse transcribed all of the isolated RNA, so sequencing captured expressed TCRB transcripts. The method was immunoSEQ multiplex PCR; TCRdb's version includes in-frame clones alone and lacks a portion of them. The data contain under 250,000 clones, approximately 13% of them singletons. The sequence came from a man between 25 and 39 years old with type 1 diabetes. Sample: naive CD4+ T cells from blood.

CDR3 bases: TGTGCCAGCAGCTTCGGACAGGGTTACTACGAGCAGTACTTC. Translation: CASSFGQGYYEQYF. The chain carries TRBV5-6 and TRBJ2-7; the match to TRBD1 covers 8 bases. The length of the CDR3 is 14 residues. Trimming removed 2 bases from V and 3 bases from J; junction bases left unmatched: 4. Germline CDR1 SGHDT, CDR2 YYEEEE.